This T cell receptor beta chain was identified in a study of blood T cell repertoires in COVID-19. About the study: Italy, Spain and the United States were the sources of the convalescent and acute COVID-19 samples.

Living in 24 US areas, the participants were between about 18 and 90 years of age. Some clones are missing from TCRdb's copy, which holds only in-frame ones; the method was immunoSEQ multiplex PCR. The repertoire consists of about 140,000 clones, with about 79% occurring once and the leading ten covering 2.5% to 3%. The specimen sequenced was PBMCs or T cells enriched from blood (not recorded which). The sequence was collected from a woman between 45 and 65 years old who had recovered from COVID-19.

This chain's CDR3 is CASSESYSGNTIYF. The CDR3 coding sequence is TGCGCCAGCAGTGAGTCGTACTCTGGAAACACCATATATTTT. The chain couples TRBV10-2 to TRBJ1-3; D is unclear. The CDR3 has 14 amino acids. The V end was cut by 0 bases, the J end by 0 bases, with 3 bases between. Germline CDR1 is WSHSY and CDR2 is SAAADI.